This T cell receptor beta chain derives from a study of graft-versus-host responses after intestinal transplantation. Data came from immunoSEQ multiplex PCR; TCRdb stores just in-frame clones and leaves some out. The sample yields tens of thousands of clones, 85% to 95% seen once. Turning to this clone: Its antigen is unidentified.

The sample consisted of unstimulated CD8+ T cells sorted from spleen or lymph node cells, taken before transplant. The receptor was isolated from a human donor who was the organ donor for an intestinal transplant.

The CDR3 sequence is CASSRSWGGENTEAFF. CDR3 nucleotide sequence: TGCGCCAGCAGCCGCAGTTGGGGGGGAGAGAACACTGAAGCTTTCTTT. This chain uses TRBV5-1 with TRBJ1-1; maybe TRBD1 (5 bases). Per the germline V gene, CDR1 is SGHRS and CDR2 is YFSETQ. The CDR3 is made up of 16 amino acids. V was shortened by 4 bases and J by 1 base, with 17 bases between the two germline ends.